This TCR beta chain originates from a study of T cells after posttransplantation cyclophosphamide. General study results and limits: After PTCy, TRB diversity resembled that of CNI/methotrexate controls.

There are 13 residues in the CDR3. From germline, CDR1 is SNHLY and CDR2 FYNNEI. V gave up 10 bases and J gave up 5 bases; unmatched junction bases: 10. This clone has just a few counts. As yet, its antigen is unknown. Clones were read by immunoSEQ multiplex PCR, and TCRdb kept only the in-frame ones, dropping some. The record shows over 25,000 clones for this sample, with no singletons present. Source material: PBMCs. The clonotype comes from a woman under 40 in good health and a related stem cell transplant donor. V usage is TRBV2 and J usage is TRBJ2-5, with 7 bases that match TRBD2. As DNA, the CDR3 is TGTGCCATAAGCGGGGTGAGCCGGGAGACCCAGTACTTC. Its protein product is CAISGVSRETQYF.